This T cell receptor (beta chain) was recorded in a study of shared clonotypes between healthy human individuals. The study's findings and limits: Generally, naive subsets came out with larger estimated richness than memory subsets.

The naive CD8 fraction comprised CD45RO-negative cells positively selected for CCR7 and excluded terminally differentiated effector memory CD45RA+ cells. Authors' analysis steps: Without quality scores, immunoSEQ junctional reads could not be filtered like full-length reads. Method: immunoSEQ multiplex PCR; TCRdb's copy keeps in-frame clones and lacks some. Clone size and V and J calls were adopted from that table, with D and trimming inferred from the DNA. Of 700,000 to 950,000 clones listed, around 96% are singletons. To note about this clone: Its antigen is unidentified.

The TCR comes from a man aged 30 to 45 in good health. Sequencing was done on a sample of naive CD8+ T cells sorted from blood.

DNA for the CDR3: TGTGCCAGCAGCGACGCCCCGTCAGACTCTGGAAACACCATATATTTT. This encodes CASSDAPSDSGNTIYF. J is TRBJ1-3 and V is TRBV9; no firm D call. This CDR3 is 16 amino acids long. The V gene lost 3 bases and the J gene lost 0 bases, with 13 bases spanning the gap. Germline CDR1 is SGDLS and CDR2 is YYNGEE.